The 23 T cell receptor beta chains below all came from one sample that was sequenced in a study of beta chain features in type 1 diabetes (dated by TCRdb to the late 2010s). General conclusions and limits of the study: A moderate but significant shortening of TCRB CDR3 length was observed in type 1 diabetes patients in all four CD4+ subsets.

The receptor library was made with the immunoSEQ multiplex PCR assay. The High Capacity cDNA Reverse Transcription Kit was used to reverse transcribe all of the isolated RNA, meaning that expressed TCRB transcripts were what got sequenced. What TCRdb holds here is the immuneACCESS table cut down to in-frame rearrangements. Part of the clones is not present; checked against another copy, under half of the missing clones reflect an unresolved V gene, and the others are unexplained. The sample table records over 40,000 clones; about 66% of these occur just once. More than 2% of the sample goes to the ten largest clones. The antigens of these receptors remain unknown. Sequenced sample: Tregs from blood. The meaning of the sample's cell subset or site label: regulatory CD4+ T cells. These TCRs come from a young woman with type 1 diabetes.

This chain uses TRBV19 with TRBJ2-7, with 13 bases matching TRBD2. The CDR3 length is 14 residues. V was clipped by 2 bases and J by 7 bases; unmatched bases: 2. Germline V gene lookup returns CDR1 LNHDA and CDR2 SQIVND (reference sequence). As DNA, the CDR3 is TGTGCCAGTAGTATAACGGGACTAGCGGGGGAGCAGTACTTC. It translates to CASSITGLAGEQYF. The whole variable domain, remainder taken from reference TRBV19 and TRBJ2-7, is DGGITQSPKYLFRKEGQNVTLSCEQNLNHDAMYWYRQDPGQGLRLIYYSQIVNDFQKGDIAEGYSVSREKKESFPLTVTSAQKNPTAFYLCASSITGLAGEQYFGPGTRLTVT.

CDR3 bases: TGTGCCAGCAGCTTCTGGGGACAGCTGAACACTGAAGCTTTCTTT. This encodes CASSFWGQLNTEAFF. The chain recombines TRBV11-2 with TRBJ1-1, with 7 bases aligning to TRBD1. This CDR3 comprises 15 residues. V dropped 3 bases and J dropped 0; count of bases not matched to a gene: 4. Germline V gene data show CDR1 as SGHAT and CDR2 as FQNNGV.

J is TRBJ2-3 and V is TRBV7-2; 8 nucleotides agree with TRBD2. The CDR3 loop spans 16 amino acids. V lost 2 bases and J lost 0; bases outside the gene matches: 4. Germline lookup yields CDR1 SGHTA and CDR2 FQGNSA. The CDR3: CASSLLGGASTDTQYF. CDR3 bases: TGTGCCAGCAGCTTACTCGGGGGGGCTAGCACAGATACGCAGTATTTT.

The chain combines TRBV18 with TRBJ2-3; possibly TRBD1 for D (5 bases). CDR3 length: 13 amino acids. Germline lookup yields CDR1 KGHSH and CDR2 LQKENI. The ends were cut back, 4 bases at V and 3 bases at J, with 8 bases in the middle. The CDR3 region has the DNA TGTGCCAGCTCACGCTCAGGGACAGATACGCAGTATTTT. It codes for CASSRSGTDTQYF.

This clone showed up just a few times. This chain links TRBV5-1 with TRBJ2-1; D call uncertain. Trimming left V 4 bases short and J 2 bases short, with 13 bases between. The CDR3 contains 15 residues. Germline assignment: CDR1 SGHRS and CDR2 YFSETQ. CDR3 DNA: TGCGCCAGCAGCCGTGGGCTCTACCCCTACAATGAGCAGTTCTTC. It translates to CASSRGLYPYNEQFF.

CDR3 sequence reads: CASSGRAGGANVLTF. The CDR3 bases are TGTGCCAGCAGCGGACGTGCGGGTGGGGCCAACGTCCTGACTTTC. The chain combines TRBV7-2 with TRBJ2-6; D perhaps matches TRBD2 (5 bases). V lost 5 bases to trimming and J lost 3 bases, with 11 bases between them. There are 15 residues in the CDR3. Per the germline V gene, CDR1 is SGHTA and CDR2 is FQGNSA.

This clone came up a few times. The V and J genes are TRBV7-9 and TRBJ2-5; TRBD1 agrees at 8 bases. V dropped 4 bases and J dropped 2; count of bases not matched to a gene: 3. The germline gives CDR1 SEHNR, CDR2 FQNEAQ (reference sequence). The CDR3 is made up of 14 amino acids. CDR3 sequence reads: CASSSNRGQETQYF. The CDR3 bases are TGTGCCAGCAGCTCGAACAGGGGGCAAGAGACCCAGTACTTC.

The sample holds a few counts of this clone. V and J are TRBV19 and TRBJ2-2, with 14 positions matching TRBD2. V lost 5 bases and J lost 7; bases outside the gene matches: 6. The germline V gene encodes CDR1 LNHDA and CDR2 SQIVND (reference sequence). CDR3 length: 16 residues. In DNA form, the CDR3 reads TGTGCCAGTAGTGCGGGACTAGCGGGAGTCGGCGGGGAGCTGTTTTTT. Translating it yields CASSAGLAGVGGELFF.

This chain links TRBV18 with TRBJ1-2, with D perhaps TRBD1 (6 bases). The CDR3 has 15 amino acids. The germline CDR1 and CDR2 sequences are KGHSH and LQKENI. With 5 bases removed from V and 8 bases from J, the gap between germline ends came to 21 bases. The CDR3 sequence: CASSSRQGPPEGYTF. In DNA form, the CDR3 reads TGTGCCAGCTCATCACGTCAGGGGCCACCTGAGGGCTACACCTTC.

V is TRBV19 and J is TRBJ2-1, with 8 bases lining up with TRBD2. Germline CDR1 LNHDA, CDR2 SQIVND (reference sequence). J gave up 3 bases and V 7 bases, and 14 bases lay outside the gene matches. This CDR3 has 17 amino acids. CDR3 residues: CASTPGASGSLYNEQFF. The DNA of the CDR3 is TGTGCCAGTACCCCGGGGGCTAGCGGGTCCCTCTACAATGAGCAGTTCTTC.

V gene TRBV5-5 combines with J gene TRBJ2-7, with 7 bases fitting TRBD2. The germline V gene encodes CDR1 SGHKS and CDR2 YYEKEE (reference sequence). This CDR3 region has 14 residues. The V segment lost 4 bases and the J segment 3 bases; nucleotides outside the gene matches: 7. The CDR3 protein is CASSPGTTLYEQYF. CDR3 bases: TGTGCCAGCAGCCCCGGGACTACTCTCTACGAGCAGTACTTC.

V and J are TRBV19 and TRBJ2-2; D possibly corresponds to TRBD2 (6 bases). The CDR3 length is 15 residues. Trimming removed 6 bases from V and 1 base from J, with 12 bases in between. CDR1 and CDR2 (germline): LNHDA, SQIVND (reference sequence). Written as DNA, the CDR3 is TGTGCCAGTAGCACCCGAGCGGGGAACACCGGGGAGCTGTTTTTT. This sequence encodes CASSTRAGNTGELFF.

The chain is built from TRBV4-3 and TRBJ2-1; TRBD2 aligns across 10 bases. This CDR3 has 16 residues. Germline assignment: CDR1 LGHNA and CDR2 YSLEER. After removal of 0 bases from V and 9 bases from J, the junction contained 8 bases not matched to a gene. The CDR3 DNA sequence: TGCGCCAGCAGCCAAGATTGGCTAGCGGGGGTCACTGAGCAGTTCTTC. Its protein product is CASSQDWLAGVTEQFF.

The CDR3 DNA follows: TGTGCCAGTGAGAGCCCCTCCTACAATGAGCAGTTCTTC. Protein: CASESPSYNEQFF. The chain joins TRBV28 to TRBJ2-1; no clear D gene. V lost 9 bases and J lost 0, with 9 bases in between. Germline CDR1 and CDR2: MDHEN and SYDVKM. The CDR3 has 13 residues. The full variable domain, its missing parts supplied by reference TRBV28 and TRBJ2-1, is DVKVTQSSRYLVKRTGEKVFLECVQDMDHENMFWYRQDPGLGLRLIYFSYDVKMKEKGDIPEGYSVSREKKERFSLILESASTNQTSMYLCASESPSYNEQFFGPGTRLTVL.

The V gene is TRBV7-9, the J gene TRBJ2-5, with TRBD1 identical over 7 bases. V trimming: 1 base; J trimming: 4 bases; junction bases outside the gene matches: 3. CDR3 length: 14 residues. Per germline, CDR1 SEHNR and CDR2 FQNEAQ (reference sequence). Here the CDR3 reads CASSLGAGGETQYF. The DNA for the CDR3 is TGTGCCAGCAGCTTAGGGGCAGGGGGAGAGACCCAGTACTTC.

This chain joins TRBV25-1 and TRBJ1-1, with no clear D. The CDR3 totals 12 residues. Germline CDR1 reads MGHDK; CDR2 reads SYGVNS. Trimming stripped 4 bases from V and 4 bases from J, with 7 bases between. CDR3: CASSAGATEAFF. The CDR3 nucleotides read TGTGCCAGCAGTGCGGGAGCCACTGAAGCTTTCTTT.

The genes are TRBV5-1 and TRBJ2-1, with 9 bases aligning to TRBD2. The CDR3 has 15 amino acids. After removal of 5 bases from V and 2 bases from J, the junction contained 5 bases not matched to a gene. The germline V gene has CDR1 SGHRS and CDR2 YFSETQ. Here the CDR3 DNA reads TGCGCCAGCAGACCCTTAGCGGGGGCCTACAATGAGCAGTTCTTC. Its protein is CASRPLAGAYNEQFF. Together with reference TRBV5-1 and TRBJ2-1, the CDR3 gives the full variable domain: KAGVTQTPRYLIKTRGQQVTLSCSPISGHRSVSWYQQTPGQGLQFLFEYFSETQRNKGNFPGRFSGRQFSNSRSEMNVSTLELGDSALYLCASRPLAGAYNEQFFGPGTRLTVL.

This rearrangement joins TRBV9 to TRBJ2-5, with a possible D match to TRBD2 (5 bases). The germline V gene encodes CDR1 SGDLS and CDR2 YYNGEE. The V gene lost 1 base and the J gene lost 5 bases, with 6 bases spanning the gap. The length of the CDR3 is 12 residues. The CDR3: CASSVRGETQYF. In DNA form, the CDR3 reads TGTGCCAGCAGCGTAAGAGGGGAGACCCAGTACTTC.

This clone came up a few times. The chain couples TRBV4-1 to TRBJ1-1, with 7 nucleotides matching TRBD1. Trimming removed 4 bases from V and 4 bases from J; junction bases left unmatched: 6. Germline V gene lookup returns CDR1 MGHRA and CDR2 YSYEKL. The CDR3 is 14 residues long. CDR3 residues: CASSLRQGLTEAFF. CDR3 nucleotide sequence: TGCGCCAGCAGCCTAAGACAGGGTCTCACTGAAGCTTTCTTT.

The CDR3 bases are TGTGCCAGCAGTAGGACTTCGTACAATGAGCAGTTCTTC. Amino acids: CASSRTSYNEQFF. The J gene is TRBJ2-1, the V gene TRBV11-2; D might be TRBD2 (5 bases). This CDR3 spans 13 amino acids. Germline-derived CDR1 and CDR2 are SGHAT and FQNNGV. The V and J ends lost 6 bases and 4 bases respectively, with 10 bases between them.

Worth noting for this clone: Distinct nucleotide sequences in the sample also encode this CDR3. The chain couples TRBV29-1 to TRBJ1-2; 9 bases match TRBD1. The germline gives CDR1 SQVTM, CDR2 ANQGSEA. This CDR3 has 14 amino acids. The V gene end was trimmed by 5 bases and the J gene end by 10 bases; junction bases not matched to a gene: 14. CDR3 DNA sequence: TGCAGCGTTCGGTCGCCAGGACAGGGGATGTCCTACACCTTC. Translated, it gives CSVRSPGQGMSYTF.

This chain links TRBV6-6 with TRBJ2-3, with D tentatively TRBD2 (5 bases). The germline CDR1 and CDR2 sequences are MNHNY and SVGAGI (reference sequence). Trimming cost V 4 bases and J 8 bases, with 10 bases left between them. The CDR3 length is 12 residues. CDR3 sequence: CASSFGLVTQYF. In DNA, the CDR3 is TGTGCCAGCAGTTTCGGACTGGTTACGCAGTATTTT.

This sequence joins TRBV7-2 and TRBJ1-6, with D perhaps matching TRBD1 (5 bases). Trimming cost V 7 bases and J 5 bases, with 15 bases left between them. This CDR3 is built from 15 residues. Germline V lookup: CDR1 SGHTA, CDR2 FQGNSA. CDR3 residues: CASKPGLGDNSPLHF. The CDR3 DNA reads TGTGCCAGCAAACCGGGACTTGGGGATAATTCACCCCTCCACTTT.